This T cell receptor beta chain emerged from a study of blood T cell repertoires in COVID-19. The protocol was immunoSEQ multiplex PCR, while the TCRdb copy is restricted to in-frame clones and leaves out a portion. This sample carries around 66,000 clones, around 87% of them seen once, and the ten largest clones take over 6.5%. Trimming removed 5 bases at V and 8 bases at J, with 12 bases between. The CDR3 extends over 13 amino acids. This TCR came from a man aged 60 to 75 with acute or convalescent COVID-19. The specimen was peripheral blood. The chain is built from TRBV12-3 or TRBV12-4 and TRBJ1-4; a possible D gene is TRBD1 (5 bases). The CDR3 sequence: CASSPRGGEKLFF. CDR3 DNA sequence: TGTGCCAGCAGTCCACGCGGGGGGGAAAAACTGTTTTTT.